This TCR beta chain was obtained from a study of blood T cells in healthy people across ages. Study-level information: Capture by template switching was about one barcoded beta molecule per two T cells.

No fewer than 5 micrograms of total RNA were isolated from every sample. A second PCR of about 6 to 11 cycles used a sample-barcoded 5' primer and a J-beta primer mix. A template-switch adaptor that had 12 random nucleotides put a tag on each cDNA molecule. MiXCR, run by TCRdb on the 5' RACE reads, gives a single entry per CDR3 protein. Here the sample spans about 1.5 million distinct CDR3 sequences, less than 45% being singletons. Notes on the study in general: The fall in TCR beta diversity per million T cells was roughly linear with age.

A few counts support this clonotype. Antigen: not known. The sequenced material came from blood. This receptor was identified in a young woman in good health.

The CDR3, as DNA: TGTGCCAGCAGCTTAGAGTATGGGAACTATGGCTACACCTTC. Protein product: CASSLEYGNYGYTF. This chain connects TRBV7-2 to TRBJ1-2; no clear D. The CDR3 covers 14 residues. The V gene lost 1 base and the J gene lost 2 bases, with 8 bases spanning the gap. CDR1 and CDR2 from the germline V gene are SGHTA and FQGNSA.